This TCR beta chain came from a study of blood T cells in healthy people across ages. Study background: Template switching caught about one barcoded beta molecule for each two T cells.

A remark on this clonotype: The antigen is undetermined.

Combining a sample-barcoded 5' primer with a J-beta primer mix, a second PCR ran for 7 to 11 cycles. MiXCR was run by TCRdb on the 5' RACE reads, yielding one entry per CDR3 protein. Among more than 1.4 million distinct CDR3 sequences listed, roughly 40% were seen once. This CDR3 region has 17 residues. V was clipped by 0 bases and J by 3 bases; unmatched bases: 5. Germline values: CDR1 KGHSH, CDR2 LQKENI. Study results and limitations: With donor CMV status unknown, expanded clonotype changes were possibly confounded.

This TCR came from a woman aged 18-30 years in good health. The sample taken for sequencing was blood. The chain is built from TRBV18 and TRBJ2-3; 11 bases align to TRBD2. The CDR3 DNA reads TGTGCCAGCTCACCACCGGTTGCTAGCGGGGGGACAGATACGCAGTATTTT. Translating it yields CASSPPVASGGTDTQYF.